This T cell receptor (beta chain) stems from a study of vaccination and CD4 T cells after COVID-19. Study-level information: Collection of post-vaccine samples followed dose two by a median about 72 days, spanning a range of 14 to 241.

This clonotype was observed a single time. As yet, its antigen is unknown. Study-wide results and caveats: In median terms, SARS-CoV-2-reactive clonotypes went from about 20 to 38, a nonsignificant rise. It was observed that, in convalescent patients, a median roughly 85% of reactive clones arose only post-vaccination.

The Oncomine TCR Beta short-read assay was applied to DNA of cultured CD4+ T cells. MiXCR, applied by TCRdb to the PCR reads, yields one record per CDR3 protein. The sample carries approximately 20,000 distinct CDR3 sequences, around 58% recorded once. The treatment here: approximately 9-day PBMC culture with coronavirus spike peptide pools or control peptides (ViraFEST assay). Expansion of antigen-specific T cells with peptide pools by ViraFEST preceded sequencing of TCRs. The TCR sequence derives from a human donor who had recovered from COVID-19. Sequencing was carried out using CD4+ T cells from blood, cultured in vitro.

The CDR3 region is CASRLNTEAFF. The CDR3 bases are TGTGCCAGCAGGTTGAACACTGAAGCTTTCTTT. The chain is built from TRBV27 and TRBJ1-1; no clear D. CDR3 size: 11 residues. Trimming cost V 6 bases and J 0 bases, with 2 bases left between them. Germline assignment: CDR1 MNHEY and CDR2 SMNVEV (reference sequence).